The 22 T cell receptor beta chains listed next were all sequenced from one sample in a study of molecular identifiers for immune sequencing clone quantification. TCRdb recomputed calls from the PCR reads with MiXCR, one row per CDR3 protein. Found here are 400,000 to 600,000 distinct CDR3 sequences, roughly 26% of them singletons; the top ten hold roughly 0.79%. Sequenced: naive CD8+ T cells from blood, with Jurkat cell RNA spiked in. Subset of the sample: FACS-sorted CD8+CD4-CCR7+CD45RA+ naive T cells. These receptors were taken from a human donor in good health. Some libraries in this study had Jurkat cell RNA spiked in.

The chain has TRBV6-1 and TRBJ1-5, with D unresolved. The CDR3 is made up of 16 amino acids. Germline-derived CDR1 and CDR2 are MNHNS and SASEGT. Trimming shortened V by 4 bases and J by 5 bases, and 18 bases separated the two germline ends. The CDR3, as DNA: TGTGCCAGCAGTGCGCCACGTAAATTCAGCTATCAGCCCCAGCATTTT. Amino acid sequence: CASSAPRKFSYQPQHF.

This clonotype was recorded many times. The DNA for the CDR3 is TGTGCCAGCAGTTATCTTAAGGAGAATCCCTCTAATGAAAAACTGTTTTTT. Amino acids: CASSYLKENPSNEKLFF. The genes are TRBV6-5 and TRBJ1-4; D is undetermined. The V end lost 3 bases, the J end lost 3 bases, and 17 bases lay between the germline ends. Looked up from germline, CDR1 is MNHEY and CDR2 is SVGAGI. This CDR3 is built from 17 residues.

CDR3 loop: CASSQGARTYEQYF. In nucleotides, the CDR3 is TGCGCCAGCAGCCAAGGGGCCAGAACCTACGAGCAGTACTTC. The chain employs TRBV4-3 and TRBJ2-7; D gene uncertain. Germline CDR1 reads LGHNA; CDR2 reads YSLEER. This CDR3 spans 14 amino acids. The ends were cut back, 1 base at V and 2 bases at J, with 9 bases in the middle.

The table lists this clonotype with a few counts. J is TRBJ2-1 and V is TRBV6-5, with 15 nucleotides matching TRBD2. CDR3 length: 19 residues. Germline CDR1 reads MNHEY; CDR2 reads SVGAGI. Trimming removed 0 bases from V and 5 bases from J; junction bases left unmatched: 8. The CDR3 DNA sequence: TGTGCCAGCAGTTACTCATTAGGGACTAGCGGGAGGCGCCACAATGAGCAGTTCTTC. Translation gives CASSYSLGTSGRRHNEQFF.

This clonotype was counted a single time. A read error may explain this, as a much larger clone is one base away. The rearrangement joins TRBV4-3 to TRBJ2-4; D call uncertain. The CDR3 is 13 residues long. Germline CDR1 and CDR2: LGHNA and YSLEER. CDR3 residues: CASSQDSTAQPCF. The CDR3 DNA is TGCGCCAGCAGCCAAGATTCGACGGCCCAACCATGCTTC.

Concerning this clonotype: The germline gene is not matched at one end of the junction; a read error may be the cause. The chain is built from TRBV4-1 and TRBJ2-2; 12 bases fit TRBD2. Germline V CDR1 and CDR2: MGHRA, YSYEKL. The CDR3 spans 16 residues. CDR3 nucleotides: TGCGCCAACAGCCCCGGGACTAGCGGGTACACCGGGGAGCTGTTTTTT. Protein: CANSPGTSGYTGELFF.

This clonotype was observed a handful of times. The rearrangement links TRBV27 to TRBJ1-4; 8 bases are shared with TRBD1. CDR3 length equals 12 residues. Germline V gene sequence: CDR1 MNHEY, CDR2 SMNVEV (reference sequence). V was pared by 4 bases and J by 14 bases, with 6 bases of the junction left unmatched. CDR3 amino acids: CASSSGGGWLFF. The CDR3 DNA reads as TGTGCCAGCAGTTCAGGGGGCGGCTGGCTGTTTTTT.

Only a few counts were recorded for this clonotype. This chain uses TRBV30 with TRBJ1-1; unclear D gene. The CDR3 is made up of 13 amino acids. With 1 base removed from V and 1 base from J, the gap between germline ends came to 7 bases. The germline V gene encodes CDR1 GTSNPN and CDR2 SVGIG (reference sequence). This chain's CDR3 is CAWSAPGNTEAFF. Here the CDR3 DNA reads TGTGCCTGGAGTGCCCCAGGGAACACTGAAGCTTTCTTT.

The rearrangement links TRBV4-3 to TRBJ2-1, with TRBD1 matching 9 bases. Germline CDR1 and CDR2: LGHNA and YSLEER. The CDR3 covers 20 residues. The V gene end was trimmed by 0 bases and the J gene end by 6 bases; junction bases not matched to a gene: 18. CDR3 loop: CASSQDGGWIGQGTLNEQFF. For the CDR3, the DNA is TGCGCCAGCAGCCAAGACGGGGGATGGATAGGACAGGGGACCCTCAATGAGCAGTTCTTC.

This clonotype was picked up a small number of times. The chain links TRBV21-1 to TRBJ2-7. TRBV21-1 has pseudogene status. CDR3 length: 15 amino acids. The CDR3 coding sequence is TGTGCCAGCAGCAAAGGGAGCGGAGCCCCCTACGAGCAGTACTTC. Its translation is CASSKGSGAPYEQYF.

For this clonotype: Since a far larger clone is one base different, this is likely a read error. V and J are TRBV7-9 and TRBJ1-1, with no clear D. Germline V gene sequence: CDR1 SEHNR, CDR2 FQNEAQ (reference sequence). The CDR3 has 12 residues. CDR3 bases: TGTGCCGGCAGCCCATTAGGAACTGAAGCTTTCTTT. This codes for CAGSPLGTEAFF.

V usage is TRBV6-2 or TRBV6-3 and J usage is TRBJ2-5, with TRBD2 as a possible D gene (5 bases). The CDR3 covers 14 residues. The germline V and J ends were trimmed by 4 bases and 5 bases, with 14 bases remaining between them. CDR1 MNHEY and CDR2 SVGEGT come from the germline V gene. CDR3 loop: CASSSMDSPETQYF. CDR3 in DNA: TGTGCCAGCAGTTCCATGGACTCGCCCGAGACCCAGTACTTC.

This chain uses TRBV13 with TRBJ2-5, with D unresolved. CDR3 length: 14 amino acids. Germline V lookup: CDR1 PRHDT, CDR2 FYEKMQ (reference sequence). Trimming removed 8 bases at V and 4 bases at J, with 17 bases between. The CDR3 nucleotides are TGTGCCAGCGGCTCCAGCTTAGACGGAGAGACCCAGTACTTC. It specifies CASGSSLDGETQYF.

This clonotype showed up just a few times. This chain links TRBV2 with TRBJ2-7, with 7 bases identical to TRBD1. The CDR3 has 13 amino acids. Germline V gene sequence: CDR1 SNHLY, CDR2 FYNNEI. J gave up 3 bases and V 5 bases, and 4 bases lay outside the gene matches. CDR3 sequence reads: CASSTPGGYEQYF. The CDR3 DNA follows: TGTGCCAGCAGTACACCAGGGGGCTACGAGCAGTACTTC.

This clonotype has only a few counts. V usage is TRBV7-6 and J usage is TRBJ2-3; D uncertain. Deletions cut 5 bases from V and 3 bases from J, with 9 bases between. The CDR3 runs to 13 residues. The germline gives CDR1 SGHVS, CDR2 FNYEAQ. The CDR3 coding sequence is TGTGCCAGCAGCCGATCCAGGACAGATACGCAGTATTTT. This gives the protein CASSRSRTDTQYF.

Ten or more counts support this clonotype. V gene TRBV7-9 combines with J gene TRBJ1-1; 7 bases agree with TRBD1. The CDR3 spans 15 residues. J lost 6 bases, V lost 5 bases, and 12 bases had no gene match. CDR1 SEHNR and CDR2 FQNEAQ come from the germline V gene (reference sequence). DNA for the CDR3: TGTGCCAGCAGCATGAAACCGGGACAGTATTCTGAAGCTTTCTTT. Translated: CASSMKPGQYSEAFF. The variable domain in full, with the rest retrieved from reference TRBV7-9 and TRBJ1-1, is DTGVSQNPRHKITKRGQNVTFRCDPISEHNRLYWYRQTLGQGPEFLTYFQNEAQLEKSRLLSDRFSAERPKGSFSTLEIQRTEQGDSAMYLCASSMKPGQYSEAFFGQGTRLTVV.

This clonotype was seen a few times. This chain uses TRBV29-1 with TRBJ2-7; 9 bases agree with TRBD1. CDR1 SQVTM and CDR2 ANQGSEA come from the germline V gene. The length of the CDR3 is 14 residues. V lost 7 bases and J lost 2; bases outside the gene matches: 9. The CDR3 DNA follows: TGCAGCGGCGGACAGGGGATTGGAACCTACGAGCAGTACTTC. Protein sequence: CSGGQGIGTYEQYF.

At least ten counts were recorded for this clonotype. The chain's CDR3 is CASRSGTGRTGELFF. CDR3 nucleotides: TGTGCCAGCAGATCCGGGACAGGCCGGACCGGGGAGCTGTTTTTT. The chain carries TRBV7-9 and TRBJ2-2; TRBD1 agrees at 8 bases. Trimming took 6 bases from V and 5 from J; bases not matched to a gene: 8. CDR1 and CDR2 from the germline V gene are SEHNR and FQNEAQ (reference sequence). The CDR3 runs 15 residues.

This clonotype was seen repeatedly, ten times or more. This chain links TRBV27 with TRBJ1-6, with a possible D match to TRBD1 (5 bases). Germline CDR1 reads MNHEY; CDR2 reads SMNVEV (reference sequence). The V gene lost 7 bases and the J gene lost 10 bases, with 17 bases spanning the gap. The CDR3 totals 14 residues. The CDR3 is CASNPLGGDSPLHF. The CDR3 nucleotides read TGTGCCAGCAACCCCCTGGGGGGAGACTCACCCCTCCACTTT.

As for this clonotype: A read error is possible here, since a much larger clone lies one base away. J is TRBJ2-2 and V is TRBV12-3 or TRBV12-4; TRBD2 matches 10 bases. The CDR3 spans 16 residues. V trimming: 6 bases; J trimming: 9 bases; junction bases outside the gene matches: 13. The CDR3 sequence: CASSPPTSGLSRELFF. CDR3 in DNA: TGTGCCAGCAGCCCTCCGACTAGCGGGCTATCCCGGGAGCTGTTTTTT.

This clonotype was recorded only once. Possible read error: a much larger clone is one base away. The chain uses TRBV7-9 and TRBJ1-1; no clear D. Germline V gene lookup returns CDR1 SEHNR and CDR2 FQNEAQ (reference sequence). The CDR3 loop spans 13 amino acids. The CDR3 is CASSYMSNTEVFF. The CDR3 DNA is TGTGCCAGCAGCTATATGTCGAACACTGAAGTTTTCTTT. The full variable domain, with the rest looked up from reference TRBV7-9 and TRBJ1-1, is DTGVSQNPRHKITKRGQNVTFRCDPISEHNRLYWYRQTLGQGPEFLTYFQNEAQLEKSRLLSDRFSAERPKGSFSTLEIQRTEQGDSAMYLCASSYMSNTEVFFGQGTRLTVV.

This clonotype was counted between two and nine times. The rearrangement links TRBV5-6 to TRBJ1-1, with D maybe TRBD1 (6 bases). CDR1 and CDR2 from the germline V gene are SGHDT and YYEEEE. Trimming cost V 5 bases and J 1 base, with 12 bases left between them. CDR3 length equals 14 residues. The CDR3 loop reads CASRYSRGNTEAFF. In nucleotides, the CDR3 is TGTGCCAGCAGATACTCCAGGGGGAACACTGAAGCTTTCTTT.